This TCR beta chain was sequenced in a study of blood T cells in healthy people across ages. This clonotype was seen a handful of times. The use of a sample-barcoded 5' primer and a J-beta primer mix characterized a second PCR of about 7 to 12 cycles. Each CDR3 protein gets one entry after TCRdb re-called the 5' RACE reads with MiXCR. The table shows fewer than 900,000 distinct CDR3 sequences, with approximately 43% occurring only once. The clonotype originates from an older woman in good health. Sequences were obtained from blood.

The CDR3 nucleotides read TGCAGTGCCGAGTCACCGGCGGGAGCGGCCTACAATGAGCAGTTCTTC. Translation gives CSAESPAGAAYNEQFF. The J gene is TRBJ2-1, the V gene TRBV20-1; 7 bases are a match to TRBD2. Germline V gives CDR1 DFQATT, CDR2 SNEGSKA (reference sequence). This CDR3 spans 16 amino acids. J gave up 2 bases and V 6 bases, and 13 bases lay outside the gene matches.